This T cell receptor (beta chain) is drawn from a study of blood T cell repertoires in COVID-19. In the study overall: In each case, the material was cDNA or gDNA derived from T cells, B-cell-depleted T cells, or PBMCs.

CDR1 is ENHRY, CDR2 SYGVKD, per germline. The CDR3 extends over 14 amino acids. V dropped 3 bases and J dropped 6 bases, with 9 bases sitting between them. Original processing methods: Reference gene primer amplification gave nucleated cell count estimates. Clones were sequenced by immunoSEQ multiplex PCR, and TCRdb holds only the in-frame ones, with some missing. The V and J calls and clone size were taken over from that table, and D and trimming were inferred from the DNA. The table lists 180,000 or so clones, approximately 85% of them singletons. The sample holds one count of this clone. The chain recombines TRBV10-3 with TRBJ1-6, with D unclear. The TCR originated in a woman older than 75 with acute or convalescent COVID-19. Sequenced: peripheral blood. CDR3 sequence (DNA): TGTGCCATCAGTGACAGGCGGGGTAATTCACCCCTCCACTTT. It yields the protein CAISDRRGNSPLHF.